This entry concerns a single TCR beta chain. Its antigen is not known. Looked up from germline, CDR1 is MNHEY and CDR2 is SVGAGI. The CDR3 runs to 14 residues. Trimming removed 2 bases from V and 8 bases from J; junction bases left unmatched: 7. The data stem from a study of cytomegalovirus exposure and HLA in healthy donors. Study summary: The approximately 710 first-cohort repertoires and the approximately 110 validation repertoires shared the same platform, a later analysis reported. Study outcomes and limitations: The dataset shows that most TCR sequences were rare, while some public TCRs occurred in many donors. Subsequent analysis found a tendency for first-cohort TCR clusters to co-occur within the 95 to 150 validation repertoires.

The protocol was immunoSEQ multiplex PCR, while the TCRdb copy is restricted to in-frame clones and leaves out a portion. The table lists about 330,000 clones, around 90% of them singletons. Sample: PBMCs. This chain connects TRBV6-5 to TRBJ1-1; TRBD1 aligns across 8 bases. The sequence came from a woman between 25 and 40 years old in good health and CMV-seropositive. The CDR3 reads CASSYTGQGWEAFF. CDR3 nucleotide sequence: TGTGCCAGCAGTTACACCGGACAGGGATGGGAAGCTTTCTTT.